The entry below gives a single T cell receptor (beta chain) sequence along with its context. This record belongs to a study of OX40 agonist ivuxolimab in advanced cancers. Profiling relied on immunoSEQ multiplex PCR, and the TCRdb table lists in-frame clones only, not all of them. The data hold 99,000 or so clones, with just under 95% observed a single time. It was autoimmune disease history or systemic immunosuppression that excluded patients. Sequencing was performed on CD4+ or CD8+ T cells sorted from blood, taken in a trial of the OX40 agonist ivuxolimab. The TCR sequence derives from an adult with an advanced solid tumor such as melanoma, head and neck, liver or kidney cancer.

CDR3 coding DNA: TGTGCCAGCAGTTACCCCAGGGGAGAGATGAACACTGAAGCTTTCTTT. Protein: CASSYPRGEMNTEAFF. The chain couples TRBV6-5 to TRBJ1-1; TRBD1 is a possible D gene (6 bases). Trimming took off 2 bases at V and 0 bases at J, with 13 bases between the two ends. CDR3 length: 16 residues. In germline, CDR1 is MNHEY, CDR2 SVGAGI.